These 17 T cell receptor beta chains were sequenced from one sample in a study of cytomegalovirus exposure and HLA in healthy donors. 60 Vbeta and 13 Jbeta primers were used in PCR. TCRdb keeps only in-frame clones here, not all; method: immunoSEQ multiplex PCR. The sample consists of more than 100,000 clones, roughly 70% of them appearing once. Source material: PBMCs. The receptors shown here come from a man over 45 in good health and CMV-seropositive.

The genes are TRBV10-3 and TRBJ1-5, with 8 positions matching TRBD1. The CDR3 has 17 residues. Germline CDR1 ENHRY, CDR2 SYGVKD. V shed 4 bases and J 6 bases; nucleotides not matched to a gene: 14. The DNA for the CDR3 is TGTGCCATCAGTGGTTCAGGGGGCTCCGCAGGTAGTCAGCCCCAGCATTTT. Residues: CAISGSGGSAGSQPQHF.

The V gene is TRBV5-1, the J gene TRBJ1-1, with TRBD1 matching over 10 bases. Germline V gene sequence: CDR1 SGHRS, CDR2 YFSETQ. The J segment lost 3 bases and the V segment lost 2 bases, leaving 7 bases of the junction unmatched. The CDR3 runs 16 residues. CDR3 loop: CASSLSQGTGDTEAFF. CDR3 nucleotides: TGCGCCAGCAGCTTATCTCAAGGGACAGGGGACACTGAAGCTTTCTTT. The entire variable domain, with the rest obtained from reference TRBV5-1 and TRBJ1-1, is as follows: KAGVTQTPRYLIKTRGQQVTLSCSPISGHRSVSWYQQTPGQGLQFLFEYFSETQRNKGNFPGRFSGRQFSNSRSEMNVSTLELGDSALYLCASSLSQGTGDTEAFFGQGTRLTVV.

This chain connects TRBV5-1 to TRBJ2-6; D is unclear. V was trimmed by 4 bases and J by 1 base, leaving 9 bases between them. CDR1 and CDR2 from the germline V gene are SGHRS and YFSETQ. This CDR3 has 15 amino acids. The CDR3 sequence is CASSPSESGANVLTF. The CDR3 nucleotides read TGCGCCAGCAGCCCCTCGGAGTCTGGGGCCAACGTCCTGACTTTC.

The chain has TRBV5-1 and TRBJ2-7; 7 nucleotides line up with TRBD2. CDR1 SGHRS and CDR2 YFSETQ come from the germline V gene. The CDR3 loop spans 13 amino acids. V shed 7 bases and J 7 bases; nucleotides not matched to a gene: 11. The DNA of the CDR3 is TGCGCCAGCGGCATTGGCGGGAGTAGTGAGCAGTACTTC. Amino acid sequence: CASGIGGSSEQYF.

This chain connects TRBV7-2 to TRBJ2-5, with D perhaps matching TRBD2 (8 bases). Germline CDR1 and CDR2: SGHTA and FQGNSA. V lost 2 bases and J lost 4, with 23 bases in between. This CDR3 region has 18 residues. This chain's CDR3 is CASSLQLSGQRGRETQYF. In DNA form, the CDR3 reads TGTGCCAGCAGCTTACAACTTTCGGGACAGCGGGGGAGAGAGACCCAGTACTTC.

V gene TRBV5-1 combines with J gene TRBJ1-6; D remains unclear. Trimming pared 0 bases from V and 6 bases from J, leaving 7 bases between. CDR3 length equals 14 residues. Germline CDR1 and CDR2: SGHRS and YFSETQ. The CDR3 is CASSLDGANSPLHF. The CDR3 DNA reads TGCGCCAGCAGCTTGGACGGTGCTAATTCACCCCTCCACTTT.

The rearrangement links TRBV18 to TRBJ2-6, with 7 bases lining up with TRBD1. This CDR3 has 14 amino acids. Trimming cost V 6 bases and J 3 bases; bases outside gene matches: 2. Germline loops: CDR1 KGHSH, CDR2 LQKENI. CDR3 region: CASSTGSGANVLTF. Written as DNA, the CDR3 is TGTGCCAGCTCGACAGGGAGTGGGGCCAACGTCCTGACTTTC.

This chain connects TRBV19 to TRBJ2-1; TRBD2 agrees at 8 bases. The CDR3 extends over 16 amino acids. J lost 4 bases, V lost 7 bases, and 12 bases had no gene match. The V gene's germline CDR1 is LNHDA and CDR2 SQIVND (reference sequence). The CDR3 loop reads CASITTSGGPYNEQFF. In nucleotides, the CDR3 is TGTGCCAGTATCACTACTAGCGGCGGACCGTACAATGAGCAGTTCTTC.

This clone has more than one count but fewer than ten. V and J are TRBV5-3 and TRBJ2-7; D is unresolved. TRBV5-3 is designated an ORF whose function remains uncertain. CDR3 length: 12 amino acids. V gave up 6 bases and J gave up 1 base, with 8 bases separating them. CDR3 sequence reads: CARKEQSYEQYF. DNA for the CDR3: TGTGCCAGAAAGGAACAGTCCTACGAGCAGTACTTC.

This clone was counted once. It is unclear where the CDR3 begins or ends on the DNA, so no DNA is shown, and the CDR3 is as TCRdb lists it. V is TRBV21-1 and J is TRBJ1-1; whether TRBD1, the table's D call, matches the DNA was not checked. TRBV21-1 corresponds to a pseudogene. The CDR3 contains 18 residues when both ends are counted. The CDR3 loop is CASSKAAFGTGINTEAFF.

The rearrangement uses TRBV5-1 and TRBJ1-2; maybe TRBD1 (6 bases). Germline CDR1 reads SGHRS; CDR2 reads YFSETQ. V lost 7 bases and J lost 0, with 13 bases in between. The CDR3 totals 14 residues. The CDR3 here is CASARQEPNYGYTF. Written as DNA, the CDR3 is TGCGCCAGCGCCCGACAGGAGCCTAACTATGGCTACACCTTC.

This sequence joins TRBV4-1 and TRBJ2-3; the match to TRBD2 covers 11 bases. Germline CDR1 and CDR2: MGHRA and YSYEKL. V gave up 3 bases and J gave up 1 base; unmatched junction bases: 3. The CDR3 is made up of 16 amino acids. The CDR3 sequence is CASSHPGLAGTDTQYF. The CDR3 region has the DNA TGCGCCAGCAGCCACCCGGGACTAGCGGGCACAGATACGCAGTATTTT.

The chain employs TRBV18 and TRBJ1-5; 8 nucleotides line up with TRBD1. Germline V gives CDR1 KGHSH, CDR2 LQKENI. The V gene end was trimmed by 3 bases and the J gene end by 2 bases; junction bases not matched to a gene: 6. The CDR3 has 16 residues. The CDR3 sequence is CASSPSLGQGNQPQHF. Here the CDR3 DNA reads TGTGCCAGCTCACCTTCCCTGGGACAGGGCAATCAGCCCCAGCATTTT.

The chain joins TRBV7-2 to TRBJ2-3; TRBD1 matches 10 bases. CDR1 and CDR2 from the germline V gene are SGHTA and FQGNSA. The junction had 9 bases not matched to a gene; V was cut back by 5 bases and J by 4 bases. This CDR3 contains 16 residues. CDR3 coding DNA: TGTGCCAGCAGCCCCTTGGGACAGGGGACGGCAGATACGCAGTATTTT. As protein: CASSPLGQGTADTQYF.

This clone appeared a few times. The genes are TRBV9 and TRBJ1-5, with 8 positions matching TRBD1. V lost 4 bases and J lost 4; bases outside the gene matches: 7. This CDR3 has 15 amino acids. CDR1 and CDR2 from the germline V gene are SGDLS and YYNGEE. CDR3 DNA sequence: TGTGCCAGCAGCCCGGACAGGGCCCTTAATCAGCCCCAGCATTTT. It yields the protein CASSPDRALNQPQHF.

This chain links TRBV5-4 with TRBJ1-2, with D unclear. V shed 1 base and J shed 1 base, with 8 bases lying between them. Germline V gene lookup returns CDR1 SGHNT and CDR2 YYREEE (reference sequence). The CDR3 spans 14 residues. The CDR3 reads CASSLSLNNYGYTF. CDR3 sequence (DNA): TGTGCCAGCAGCTTGTCTTTAAATAACTATGGCTACACCTTC.

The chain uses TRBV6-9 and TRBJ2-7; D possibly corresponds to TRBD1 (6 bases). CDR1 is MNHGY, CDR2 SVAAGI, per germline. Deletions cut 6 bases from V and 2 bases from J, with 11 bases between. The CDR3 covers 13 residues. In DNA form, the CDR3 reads TGTGCCAGCAGGGGTACAGGGCCCTACGAGCAGTACTTC. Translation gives CASRGTGPYEQYF.